A selection of T cell receptor beta chains follows, all from one sample in a study of blood T cell repertoires in COVID-19. The data were produced by immunoSEQ multiplex PCR, yet TCRdb's version contains in-frame clones alone and is incomplete. The table has roughly 360,000 clones, 70% to 90% seen once. Material: PBMCs or T cells enriched from blood (not recorded which). Receptors originate from a man between 25 and 39 years old who had recovered from COVID-19. The conserved cysteine and the conserved F or W are not part of the CDR3 here. Not every row has a clone size; where given, it reads once, few, many or a size class.

>-|TRBJ1-5|TRBV21-1
ASSKNSRTRGFNQPQH
>-|TRBJ1-5|TRBV7-8
ASSFTGTESNQPQH
>-|TRBJ2-3|TRBV27
ASSLGGLAGTDTQY
>once|TRBJ2-4|TRBV4-3
ASSPDRAMPGAKNIQY
>once|TRBJ1-5|TRBV18
ASSPNEDRAGTQH
>-|TRBJ1-1|TRBV7-8
ASSLGQGDTEAF
>-|TRBJ2-5|TRBV5-4
ASSSAGTAEETQY
>-|TRBJ1-1|TRBV7-2
ASSSRKGAHTEAF
>-|TRBJ1-5|TRBV2
ASSDLGLNQPQH
>-|TRBJ2-7|TRBV18
ASSLQGYEQY
>-|TRBJ1-1|TRBV30
AWRNQGDTEAF
>-|TRBJ1-2|TRBV29-1
SVREGQGAIT
>few|TRBJ2-1|TRBV2
ASSAERGTYNEQF
>-|TRBJ2-2|TRBV11-2
ASSLVRYSNTGELF
>-|TRBJ2-1|TRBV5-1
ASSFDGGGINEQF
>-|TRBJ2-5|TRBV15
ATSRGAGQQETQY
>-|TRBJ1-2|TRBV4-2
ASSQDPRVVNYGYT
>-|TRBJ2-3|TRBV5-1
ASSLSWLNTQY
>-|TRBJ2-3|TRBV28
ASSLGTGPWGTDTQY
>once|TRBJ2-5|TRBV7-9
ASSLVRGGRETQY
>-|TRBJ1-5|TRBV3-1/TRBV3-2
ASSHGGQVNQPQH
>-|TRBJ1-1|TRBV20-1
SARDLTEAF
>-|TRBJ1-1|TRBV25-1
ASGRVYTEAF
>-|TRBJ2-7|TRBV12-3/TRBV12-4
ASSLIRGGEQY
>-|TRBJ1-6|TRBV3-1/TRBV3-2
ASSQDPRNTGSPLH
>-|TRBJ1-2|TRBV7-6
ASSLDPSGDYGYT
>-|TRBJ2-7|TRBV7-9
ASSLATGFPSYEQY
>-|TRBJ2-1|TRBV11-2
ASSLGTSTYNEQF
>-|TRBJ1-5|TRBV6-1
ASSEARGQGGYQPQH